Listed below are T cell receptor beta chains from one sample, sequenced in a study of blood T cells in healthy people across ages. In TCRdb, the 5' RACE reads were re-called with MiXCR into one record per CDR3 protein. The sample has 700,000 to 950,000 distinct CDR3 sequences, approximately 39% seen once. Material for sequencing was blood. These receptors originate from a woman aged 55-70 years in good health. CDR3s include the opening cysteine and the closing phenylalanine or tryptophan.

len	v_gene	j_gene	CDR3aa
17	TRBV20-1	TRBJ2-3	CSARDRFMTGGRDTQYF
14	TRBV7-2	TRBJ2-1	CASSLGGSYNEQFF
16	TRBV5-1	TRBJ1-1	CASSLVGTGMNTEAFF
13	TRBV6-1	TRBJ1-1	CASTMGSPTEAFF
19	TRBV24-1	TRBJ2-3	CATSDSRGLAGGYMNTQYF
13	TRBV12-3/TRBV12-4	TRBJ2-3	CASSMGTTYTQYF
15	TRBV5-1	TRBJ2-7	CASSLEGQGSYEQYF
15	TRBV4-1	TRBJ1-2	CASRSGGTDTHGYTF
14	TRBV4-1	TRBJ1-2	CASSQPRVPYGYTF
16	TRBV13	TRBJ2-7	CASSLLGSPKSYEQYF
14	TRBV25-1	TRBJ2-1	CASSEGGLINEQFF
15	TRBV7-2	TRBJ2-7	CASSWTSGGSYEQYF
14	TRBV6-5	TRBJ1-1	CASSYSRGATEAFF
16	TRBV15	-	CATSRGVAGGAYEQYF
14	TRBV5-1	TRBJ1-1	CASSWTAMNTEAFF
14	TRBV10-3	TRBJ2-7	CAINGTHLPYEQYF
16	TRBV10-3	TRBJ1-1	CAISELRTAILPEAFF
17	TRBV9	TRBJ1-2	CASSVVGRGAQSGGYTF
15	TRBV27	TRBJ1-4	CASAKGTGRVEKLFF
15	TRBV5-6	TRBJ1-3	CASSWRGTPGNTIYF
14	TRBV6-2/TRBV6-3	TRBJ2-6	CASSYSRGANVLTF
16	TRBV9	TRBJ1-1	CASSVTRQGENTEAFF
16	TRBV20-1	TRBJ2-3	CSARAPTSWLTDTQYF
17	TRBV9	TRBJ2-2	CASSVAEGVGYTGELFF
14	TRBV9	TRBJ1-5	CASSVAGVDQPQHF
13	TRBV6-1	TRBJ1-2	CACSKTGQGGYTF
17	TRBV7-2	TRBJ2-4	CASSFKFAGGPGNIQYF
13	TRBV6-2/TRBV6-3	TRBJ1-2	CASSPQDSYGYTF
15	TRBV11-2	TRBJ2-5	CASSTSQGARETQYF
13	TRBV3-1	TRBJ1-2	CASSQDLGHGYTF
15	TRBV7-9	TRBJ2-4	CASSLPTSGTHIQYF
15	TRBV10-3	TRBJ2-1	CATDEGGTGVNEQFF
13	TRBV20-1	TRBJ2-7	CSARLGGRSEQYF
15	TRBV5-5	TRBJ2-7	CASSWGVQGPYEQYF
17	TRBV7-2	TRBJ2-1	CASSLVISAELYNEQFF
13	TRBV7-6	TRBJ2-1	CASSASVHNEQFF
19	TRBV5-6	TRBJ2-3	CASSLVVYPAGGPPDTQYF
13	TRBV29-1	TRBJ2-3	CSAGPPSTDTQYF
14	TRBV10-3	TRBJ1-2	CAISESRELIGNTF
14	TRBV21-1	TRBJ2-1	CASKHHSTSDEQFF
14	TRBV20-1	TRBJ2-5	CSARSGIPQETQYF
12	TRBV11-2	TRBJ1-1	CASSRTALEAFF
16	TRBV3-1	TRBJ1-5	CASSPTGTGVLGPQHF
15	TRBV20-1	TRBJ2-5	CSARDWTSGGETQYF
15	TRBV11-2	TRBJ2-1	CASSLAQGARETQFF
17	TRBV10-3	TRBJ2-3	CAIKSGRNNSSTDTQYF
11	TRBV9	TRBJ2-5	CTSSGGGTQYF
13	TRBV30	TRBJ1-2	CAWARQGNYGYTF
13	TRBV12-3/TRBV12-4	TRBJ2-3	CASSMEGTDTQYF